This is a list of T cell receptor beta chains from one sample in a study of tumor-infiltrating lymphocytes in primary liver carcinoma. TCRdb redid the calling of the multiplex PCR reads with MiXCR, one entry per CDR3 protein. Of 100,000 to 150,000 distinct CDR3 sequences listed, 50% to 80% are singletons. Sequenced sample: liver tumor tissue from sampling region 3. The receptors shown here come from a woman aged 55-75 years with primary liver carcinoma and hepatitis B virus infection. Both conserved end residues are part of each CDR3. A D gene is named only where the DNA matches it firmly. A row's size may be missing; if present it is once, few, many or a size class.

CDR3aa | CDR3nt | v_gene | abundance | d_gene | j_gene
CANSLTGTEGTDTQYF | TGTGCCAACAGCTTAACCGGGACTGAGGGCACAGATACGCAGTATTTT | TRBV7-3 | . | . | TRBJ2-3
CSVTGQIRSYEQYF | TGCAGCGTCACAGGACAGATCAGATCCTACGAACAGTACTTC | TRBV29-1 | . | . | TRBJ2-7
CASSISTNTDTQYF | TGTGCCAGCAGCATCAGTACTAACACAGATACGCAGTATTTT | TRBV11-3 | . | . | TRBJ2-3
CASSESDAGRSEQFF | TGCGCCAGCAGTGAGTCCGATGCAGGGCGCAGTGAGCAGTTCTTC | TRBV10-1 | . | . | TRBJ2-1
CASSLQASALGVSYTEQFF | TGTGCCAGCAGCTTGCAGGCTAGCGCTTTAGGGGTCTCCTACACTGAGCAGTTCTTC | TRBV11-2 | . | . | TRBJ2-1
CASSERGGGTDTQYF | TGTGCCAGCAGTGAACGGGGAGGGGGCACAGATACGCAGTATTTT | TRBV6-4 | . | TRBD2 | TRBJ2-3
CASTPRRGTEAYEQYF | TGTGCCAGCACACCCAGACGAGGGACAGAAGCCTACGAGCAGTACTTC | TRBV18 | few | TRBD1 | TRBJ2-7
CVSSLYGTSGQYF | TGTGTCAGCAGTTTGTATGGGACGAGCGGGCAGTACTTC | TRBV6-5 | . | . | TRBJ2-7
CASNFETGLGTHNEQFF | TGTGCCAGCAACTTCGAGACGGGGCTCGGGACTCACAATGAGCAGTTCTTC | TRBV7-9 | . | . | TRBJ2-1
CASRLDPIRALRYGYNF | TGTGCCAGCAGGTTAGATCCGATAAGGGCGCTGCGCTATGGCTACAACTTC | TRBV11-2 | . | . | TRBJ1-2
CASSLKRESTDTLYF | TGTGCCAGCAGCTTAAAGCGGGAGAGCACAGATACGCTGTATTTT | TRBV7-9 | . | TRBD2 | TRBJ2-3
CATSDVAGTSEYF | TGTGCCACCAGTGATGTTGCCGGGACTAGCGAGTATTTT | TRBV24-1 | once | TRBD2 | TRBJ2-3
CSVNRYNEQFF | TGCAGCGTTAACAGGTACAATGAGCAGTTCTTC | TRBV29-1 | many | . | TRBJ2-1
CASSLLVGDYNGQFF | TGTGCCAGCAGCTTACTGGTGGGGGATTACAATGGGCAATTCTTC | TRBV11-3 | . | . | TRBJ2-1
CASSYSSEGLAGGEQFF | TGTGCCAGCAGTTACAGCTCCGAGGGACTAGCGGGAGGAGAGCAGTTCTTC | TRBV6-6 | many | TRBD2 | TRBJ2-1
CASSALLGRVGNQPQHF | TGTGCCAGCAGCGCCCTATTGGGGCGAGTGGGCAATCAGCCCCAGCATTTT | TRBV7-8 | many | . | TRBJ1-5
CASSSTGAEYGYTF | TGCGCCAGCAGCTCGACAGGGGCCGAGTATGGCTACACCTTC | TRBV5-1 | . | TRBD1 | TRBJ1-2
CAGSLDRAGGYTF | TGTGCCGGCAGCTTAGATCGTGCCGGTGGCTACACCTTC | TRBV11-2 | . | . | TRBJ1-2
CASSFERNNEQFF | TGTGCCAGCAGCTTTGAGAGAAATAATGAGCAGTTCTTC | TRBV11-3 | . | . | TRBJ2-1
CASSLAGRQSQYF | TGTGCCAGCAGTTTAGCGGGACGGCAGTCCCAGTATTTT | TRBV12-3/TRBV12-4 | . | . | TRBJ2-3